The TCR beta chain under discussion was sequenced for a study of high-grade serous ovarian cancer treatment subgroups. General study points: The analyses considered CDR3 and ignored CDR1 and CDR2. Without spatial data, bulk sequencing limits insight into HGSC tumor diversity. Tumors within one patient showed repertoire similarity of roughly 0.1 to 0.8.

The protocol was immunoSEQ multiplex PCR, while the TCRdb copy is restricted to in-frame clones and leaves out a portion. The repertoire holds about 18,000 clones, about 68% seen once, with around 6.4% in the top ten. The CDR3 contains 14 residues. V was trimmed by 5 bases and J by 10 bases, leaving 15 bases between them. Germline values: CDR1 SEHNR, CDR2 FQNEAQ (reference sequence). Tumor tissue was taken before any definitive surgery or chemotherapy was given. Note on this clone: As yet, its antigen is unknown.

The receptor was derived from a human donor with high-grade serous ovarian cancer. The sequenced sample consisted of tumor tissue. J is TRBJ1-6 and V is TRBV7-9; tentative D call: TRBD1 (5 bases). The CDR3 bases are TGTGCCAGCAGCATCCAATCAGGGCAATCACCCCTCCACTTT. This gives the protein CASSIQSGQSPLHF.